Shown below are 31 T cell receptor beta chains from a single sample sequenced in a study of blood T cell repertoires in COVID-19 (TCRdb year 2020). To prepare the library, the immunoSEQ multiplex PCR assay was applied. TCRdb took this table from immuneACCESS and kept in-frame rearrangements with V and J called. Such tables lack part of the clones; where checked against another copy, unresolved V genes explain under half of the gap, and the rest is unexplained. The sample table holds about 130,000 clones, of which around 80% were seen once. The top ten constitute 35% to 40% of the sample. Sequencing used peripheral blood. Every receptor here comes from a middle-aged man with active or convalescent COVID-19.

This clone was detected only once. The gene calls are TRBV12-3 or TRBV12-4 and TRBJ2-3, with D possibly TRBD1 on 6 matching bases. The CDR3 loop spans 12 amino acids. V was pared by 2 bases and J by 12 bases, with 12 bases between. CDR3 bases: TGTGCCAGCAGTTTAAACCAAGGGACACAGTATTTT. Amino acids: CASSLNQGTQYF.

A few counts support this clone. The chain employs TRBV30 and TRBJ2-6, with D hard to call. This CDR3 has 15 residues. V was cut by 4 bases and J by 0 bases, with 10 bases left in between. The germline V gene has CDR1 GTSNPN and CDR2 SVGIG (reference sequence). CDR3: CAWISRDSGANVLTF. CDR3 in DNA: TGTGCCTGGATTTCGAGAGACTCTGGGGCCAACGTCCTGACTTTC.

This clone occurred a few times. The chain uses TRBV5-1 and TRBJ2-1, with 7 bases identical to TRBD2. The germline CDR1 and CDR2 sequences are SGHRS and YFSETQ. This CDR3 has 13 residues. The V gene end was trimmed by 7 bases and the J gene end by 8 bases; junction bases not matched to a gene: 9. DNA of the CDR3: TGCGCCAGCTCGAGCGGGGCTGATGATGAGCAGTTCTTC. Its translation is CASSSGADDEQFF.

The V gene is TRBV7-6, the J gene TRBJ2-1; 11 bases line up with TRBD2. The ends lost 3 bases at V and 5 bases at J; junction bases unmatched: 3. CDR1 is SGHVS and CDR2 is FNYEAQ in the germline V gene. This CDR3 has 15 residues. The CDR3 is CASSFIAGGNNEQFF. The CDR3 DNA is TGTGCCAGCAGCTTTATAGCGGGAGGGAACAATGAGCAGTTCTTC.

The V call is TRBV19, the J call TRBJ1-6; 8 bases are shared with TRBD1. V gave up 5 bases and J gave up 7 bases; unmatched junction bases: 7. The CDR3 has 15 amino acids. Per germline, CDR1 LNHDA and CDR2 SQIVND (reference sequence). CDR3 residues: CASSPRGQGNSPLHF. The CDR3 DNA reads TGTGCCAGTAGTCCCCGAGGACAGGGAAATTCACCCCTCCACTTT.

V gene TRBV19 combines with J gene TRBJ2-2, with no clear D. The CDR3 runs 14 residues. Germline assignment: CDR1 LNHDA and CDR2 SQIVND (reference sequence). With 3 bases removed from V and 6 bases from J, the gap between germline ends came to 11 bases. CDR3 in DNA: TGTGCCAGTAGTATGGGCAGTCCCCCCGGGGAGCTGTTTTTT. It codes for CASSMGSPPGELFF.

V gene TRBV27 combines with J gene TRBJ2-1, with 7 bases that match TRBD2. This CDR3 has 15 amino acids. Germline assignment: CDR1 MNHEY and CDR2 SMNVEV (reference sequence). The junction had 3 bases not matched to a gene; V was cut back by 0 bases and J by 4 bases. The DNA of the CDR3 is TGTGCCAGCAGTTTATCCCCGGGGGGATACAATGAGCAGTTCTTC. Residues: CASSLSPGGYNEQFF.

The chain joins TRBV7-9 to TRBJ1-5, with 7 bases that match TRBD1. The CDR3 contains 15 residues. V lost 6 bases and J lost 6; bases outside the gene matches: 11. Germline values: CDR1 SEHNR, CDR2 FQNEAQ (reference sequence). CDR3 DNA: TGTGCCAGCAGTTCCGGGACAGAAGGGGGTCAGCCCCAGCATTTT. This codes for CASSSGTEGGQPQHF.

This clone was counted a single time. This chain links TRBV30 with TRBJ2-2; tentative D call: TRBD1 (6 bases). Germline CDR1 and CDR2: GTSNPN and SVGIG (reference sequence). V shed 3 bases and J shed 1 base, with 6 bases lying between them. The CDR3 contains 13 residues. CDR3 coding DNA: TGTGCCTGGAGGACAGGGAACACCGGGGAGCTGTTTTTT. Amino acids: CAWRTGNTGELFF.

The chain recombines TRBV12-3 or TRBV12-4 with TRBJ2-3; D is unclear. The CDR3 runs 12 residues. V lost 7 bases and J lost 4, with 9 bases in between. The CDR3 bases are TGTGCCAGCACCACTCCACCAGATACGCAGTATTTT. Protein product: CASTTPPDTQYF.

The rearrangement links TRBV27 to TRBJ2-7; TRBD2 might be the D (5 bases). V was pared by 3 bases and J by 6 bases, with 12 bases between. Germline V gene lookup returns CDR1 MNHEY and CDR2 SMNVEV (reference sequence). The CDR3 extends over 13 amino acids. The CDR3, as DNA: TGTGCCAGCAGTTTTGGAGGTAAAGGCGAGCAGTACTTC. Translating gives CASSFGGKGEQYF.

The rearrangement uses TRBV2 and TRBJ2-7; 9 bases are a match to TRBD1. The V gene end was trimmed by 4 bases and the J gene end by 2 bases; junction bases not matched to a gene: 6. The CDR3 covers 15 residues. Germline assignment: CDR1 SNHLY and CDR2 FYNNEI. CDR3 sequence reads: CASSGGGTGTYEQYF. DNA for the CDR3: TGTGCCAGCAGTGGAGGGGGGACAGGGACCTACGAGCAGTACTTC. The whole variable domain, filled in from reference TRBV2 and TRBJ2-7, reads EPEVTQTPSHQVTQMGQEVILRCVPISNHLYFYWYRQILGQKVEFLVSFYNNEISEKSEIFDDQFSVERPDGSNFTLKIRSTKLEDSAMYFCASSGGGTGTYEQYFGPGTRLTVT.

On this clone itself: The same CDR3 is also encoded by other DNA sequences in this sample. The V gene is TRBV30, the J gene TRBJ2-3, with D hard to call. CDR3 length equals 15 residues. Trimming pared 0 bases from V and 2 bases from J, leaving 12 bases between. CDR1 is GTSNPN, CDR2 SVGIG, per germline (reference sequence). CDR3 bases: TGTGCCTGGAGTGTACGAGCAGGATTCACAGATACGCAGTATTTT. Translating gives CAWSVRAGFTDTQYF.

This sequence joins TRBV9 and TRBJ1-3; unclear D gene. The CDR3 is 15 amino acids. Trimming stripped 3 bases from V and 1 base from J, with 11 bases between. Germline V gives CDR1 SGDLS, CDR2 YYNGEE. CDR3 loop: CASSGEGSSGNTIYF. Here the CDR3 DNA reads TGTGCCAGCAGCGGGGAGGGATCTTCTGGAAACACCATATATTTT.

The V gene is TRBV4-3, the J gene TRBJ1-3, with 7 bases aligning to TRBD1. CDR3 length: 15 residues. CDR1 and CDR2 from the germline V gene are LGHNA and YSLEER. V lost 3 bases to trimming and J lost 2 bases; unmatched junction nucleotides: 4. CDR3 in amino acids: CASSQARGTGNTIYF. The CDR3 DNA is TGCGCCAGCAGCCAGGCCAGGGGGACTGGAAACACCATATATTTT.

This clone was recorded once. The J gene is TRBJ1-2, the V gene TRBV6-5; D call uncertain. The CDR3 spans 14 residues. V was trimmed by 6 bases and J by 3 bases, leaving 14 bases between them. Germline CDR1 MNHEY, CDR2 SVGAGI. CDR3 amino acids: CASSRTGNDYGYTF. For the CDR3, the DNA is TGTGCCAGCAGCCGAACGGGGAATGACTATGGCTACACCTTC.

This clone was seen a single time. This chain uses TRBV5-1 with TRBJ2-5; 7 nucleotides agree with TRBD2. Germline V gene lookup returns CDR1 SGHRS and CDR2 YFSETQ. The length of the CDR3 is 15 residues. The trim removed 0 bases at V and 1 base at J, leaving 3 bases unmatched. The CDR3 loop reads CASSLAGGPQETQYF. The CDR3 region has the DNA TGCGCCAGCAGCTTGGCGGGAGGCCCCCAAGAGACCCAGTACTTC. Supplemented by reference TRBV5-1 and TRBJ2-5, the full variable domain reads KAGVTQTPRYLIKTRGQQVTLSCSPISGHRSVSWYQQTPGQGLQFLFEYFSETQRNKGNFPGRFSGRQFSNSRSEMNVSTLELGDSALYLCASSLAGGPQETQYFGPGTRLLVL.

The rearrangement joins TRBV5-1 to TRBJ2-2; 7 bases map to TRBD2. Germline V gene lookup returns CDR1 SGHRS and CDR2 YFSETQ. V lost 5 bases, J lost 1 base, and 2 bases stayed unmatched. This CDR3 region has 14 residues. CDR3 DNA sequence: TGCGCCAGCAGAGCGGGAATGAACACCGGGGAGCTGTTTTTT. It encodes CASRAGMNTGELFF.

The chain carries TRBV7-9 and TRBJ2-7, with TRBD2 matching 7 bases. The germline V gene encodes CDR1 SEHNR and CDR2 FQNEAQ (reference sequence). The CDR3 is 12 amino acids. V lost 5 bases and J lost 4; bases outside the gene matches: 2. CDR3 region: CASSRGGYEQYF. In nucleotides, the CDR3 is TGTGCCAGCAGCAGGGGAGGGTACGAGCAGTACTTC.

The sample holds a few counts of this clone. The genes are TRBV7-9 and TRBJ1-1; D is uncertain. V gave up 7 bases and J gave up 4 bases, with 13 bases separating them. The CDR3 totals 13 residues. Germline V gives CDR1 SEHNR, CDR2 FQNEAQ (reference sequence). CDR3 DNA: TGTGCCAGCACCCCGTTCCGAGGCACTGAAGCTTTCTTT. Translating it yields CASTPFRGTEAFF.

The chain recombines TRBV5-1 with TRBJ2-3; D perhaps matches TRBD1 (6 bases). The germline V gene has CDR1 SGHRS and CDR2 YFSETQ. V shed 4 bases and J shed 2 bases, with 11 bases lying between them. The CDR3 is 14 amino acids. The CDR3 sequence: CASSQGQITDTQYF. CDR3 coding DNA: TGCGCCAGCAGCCAAGGACAGATCACAGATACGCAGTATTTT.

The V gene is TRBV29-1, the J gene TRBJ1-1; D ambiguous. Germline CDR1 reads SQVTM; CDR2 reads ANQGSEA. V was cut by 7 bases and J by 3 bases, with 12 bases left in between. The CDR3 contains 12 residues. For the CDR3, the DNA is TGCAGCGCCGTCTACGGAGACACTGAAGCTTTCTTT. The encoded protein is CSAVYGDTEAFF.

This clone was seen a few times. The CDR3 nucleotides read TGTGCCTGGAGTGTCCAGGGTAAGATGAACACTGAAGCTTTCTTT. Encoded protein: CAWSVQGKMNTEAFF. V gene TRBV30 combines with J gene TRBJ1-1; D perhaps matches TRBD1 (5 bases). CDR1 is GTSNPN and CDR2 is SVGIG in the germline V gene (reference sequence). CDR3 length equals 15 residues. V was clipped by 0 bases and J by 0 bases, with 11 bases between them.

The rearrangement joins TRBV10-3 to TRBJ1-6; 7 nucleotides align to TRBD1. The CDR3 length is 16 residues. CDR1 is ENHRY and CDR2 is SYGVKD in the germline V gene. The J segment lost 6 bases and the V segment lost 4 bases, leaving 9 bases of the junction unmatched. CDR3 sequence (DNA): TGTGCCATCAGTGGGACAGGAGGTATTATTAATTCACCCCTCCACTTT. Protein product: CAISGTGGIINSPLHF.

This chain links TRBV7-9 with TRBJ1-2; D call uncertain. The CDR3 is 12 amino acids. Germline V CDR1 and CDR2: SEHNR, FQNEAQ (reference sequence). V gave up 5 bases and J gave up 2 bases, with 6 bases separating them. CDR3 in DNA: TGTGCCAGCAGCACGGGGAACTATGGCTACACCTTC. It specifies CASSTGNYGYTF.

CDR3 nucleotide sequence: TGTGCCAGCAGGCCCGGACAGGGGGCATACGAGCAGTACTTC. Translating it yields CASRPGQGAYEQYF. The chain employs TRBV5-4 and TRBJ2-7; 11 bases match TRBD1. Trimming at V came to 5 bases and at J to 4 bases, leaving 5 bases not matched to a gene. Germline V gene lookup returns CDR1 SGHNT and CDR2 YYREEE (reference sequence). This CDR3 is built from 14 residues.

V gene TRBV11-2 combines with J gene TRBJ1-2, with a possible D match to TRBD1 (5 bases). The V and J ends lost 4 bases and 8 bases respectively, with 17 bases between them. This CDR3 comprises 14 residues. Germline CDR1 is SGHAT and CDR2 is FQNNGV. CDR3 region: CASSSRMQGDGYTF. DNA for the CDR3: TGTGCCAGCAGCTCTCGGATGCAGGGTGACGGCTACACCTTC.

This clone appeared a single time. The chain employs TRBV7-2 and TRBJ2-1, with D tentatively TRBD2 (5 bases). V was trimmed by 0 bases and J by 5 bases, leaving 14 bases between them. The CDR3 extends over 16 amino acids. Germline assignment: CDR1 SGHTA and CDR2 FQGNSA. The DNA of the CDR3 is TGTGCCAGCAGCTTAGCACGGGCGGGTCCAAACAATGAGCAGTTCTTC. Encoded protein: CASSLARAGPNNEQFF.

The chain combines TRBV5-4 with TRBJ2-5; the D gene is possibly TRBD1 (6 bases). The CDR3 loop spans 17 amino acids. With 0 bases removed from V and 6 bases from J, the gap between germline ends came to 21 bases. The germline V gene encodes CDR1 SGHNT and CDR2 YYREEE (reference sequence). The CDR3 sequence: CASSLGAGPGVAQTQYF. The CDR3, as DNA: TGTGCCAGCAGCTTGGGGGCTGGGCCAGGGGTCGCGCAGACCCAGTACTTC.

This clone was picked up a small number of times. The chain carries TRBV29-1 and TRBJ2-1, with TRBD2 matching 10 bases. CDR3 length equals 14 residues. V was clipped by 3 bases and J by 10 bases; unmatched bases: 9. Germline V gene sequence: CDR1 SQVTM, CDR2 ANQGSEA. The CDR3 loop reads CSVERNSGGLEQFF. The CDR3 region has the DNA TGCAGCGTTGAGCGGAATAGCGGGGGGCTAGAGCAGTTCTTC.

This chain connects TRBV7-9 to TRBJ1-6; 9 bases agree with TRBD1. V lost 5 bases to trimming and J lost 8 bases; unmatched junction nucleotides: 7. The CDR3 spans 15 residues. CDR1 SEHNR and CDR2 FQNEAQ come from the germline V gene (reference sequence). CDR3 region: CASSPGQGSDSPLHF. The CDR3 region has the DNA TGTGCCAGCAGCCCGGGACAGGGATCGGATTCACCCCTCCACTTT.